The 12 T cell receptor beta chains reported below all come from one sample, sequenced in a study of shared clonotypes between healthy human individuals. Clones were read by immunoSEQ multiplex PCR, and TCRdb kept only the in-frame ones, dropping some. The sample yields about 2,200,000 clones, about 93% seen once. Positive CCR7 selection of CD45RO-negative cells yielded the naive CD8 cells, and terminally differentiated effector memory CD45RA+ cells were excluded. Sequenced sample: naive CD8+ T cells from PBMCs. The receptors here all came from a man younger than 30 in good health. Some clones in this sample may be carry-over from other donors' samples.

Concerning this clone: The sample holds other DNA sequences that translate to the same CDR3. The chain recombines TRBV9 with TRBJ2-7; 7 nucleotides line up with TRBD1. CDR1 and CDR2 (germline): SGDLS, YYNGEE. This CDR3 is 14 amino acids long. The V gene end was trimmed by 0 bases and the J gene end by 5 bases; junction bases not matched to a gene: 5. The CDR3 loop reads CASSVVAGGNEQYF. DNA for the CDR3: TGTGCCAGCAGCGTAGTGGCAGGGGGAAACGAGCAGTACTTC.

The rearrangement uses TRBV27 and TRBJ1-2; D not certain. The CDR3 is made up of 16 amino acids. Germline CDR1 MNHEY, CDR2 SMNVEV (reference sequence). V dropped 5 bases and J dropped 1 base, with 17 bases sitting between them. The CDR3 DNA sequence: TGTGCCAGCAGTCCATCGATGCCAGAAATTAACTATGGCTACACCTTC. Translating it yields CASSPSMPEINYGYTF.

This chain links TRBV29-1 with TRBJ2-6; 8 nucleotides match TRBD1. The CDR3 is 19 residues long. Looked up from germline, CDR1 is SQVTM and CDR2 is ANQGSEA. J lost 3 bases, V lost 5 bases, and 18 bases had no gene match. The CDR3 coding sequence is TGCAGCGTTCAAAGGGTAGGCAGGGGGCGAAAAGGTGGGGCCAACGTCCTGACTTTC. Translation gives CSVQRVGRGRKGGANVLTF.

V gene TRBV27 combines with J gene TRBJ2-7; D may match TRBD1 or TRBD2 (5 bases each). The V gene's germline CDR1 is MNHEY and CDR2 SMNVEV (reference sequence). The CDR3 length is 12 residues. Between the trimmed V and J ends, which lost 2 bases and 7 bases, there was a span of 9 bases. Here the CDR3 DNA reads TGTGCCAGCAGTTTACCGGGACGGGAGCAGTACTTC. Translation gives CASSLPGREQYF.

J is TRBJ1-1 and V is TRBV6-6, with D possibly TRBD1 on 5 matching bases. There are 15 residues in the CDR3. V was shortened by 1 base and J by 4 bases, with 13 bases between the two germline ends. The germline CDR1 and CDR2 sequences are MNHNY and SVGAGI (reference sequence). This CDR3 is CASSYLGGVSTEAFF. As DNA, the CDR3 is TGTGCCAGCAGTTACTTAGGAGGGGTATCCACTGAAGCTTTCTTT.

Concerning this clone itself: Other DNA sequences in the sample encode the same CDR3. The V gene is TRBV7-9, the J gene TRBJ1-5, with D uncertain. The V end was cut by 1 base, the J end by 3 bases, with 7 bases between. Germline V lookup: CDR1 SEHNR, CDR2 FQNEAQ (reference sequence). The CDR3 consists of 14 residues. CDR3: CASSLEGYNQPQHF. CDR3 DNA sequence: TGTGCCAGCAGCTTAGAAGGTTACAATCAGCCCCAGCATTTT.

The chain has TRBV4-1 and TRBJ2-1; D unclear. Germline values: CDR1 MGHRA, CDR2 YSYEKL. This CDR3 is 13 amino acids long. The V and J ends lost 0 bases and 8 bases respectively, with 8 bases between them. CDR3 amino acids: CASSQEAGYEQFF. DNA for the CDR3: TGCGCCAGCAGCCAAGAAGCAGGCTATGAGCAGTTCTTC.

The chain is built from TRBV7-9 and TRBJ2-7; TRBD1 agrees at 9 bases. Germline assignment: CDR1 SEHNR and CDR2 FQNEAQ (reference sequence). V gave up 4 bases and J gave up 5 bases; unmatched junction bases: 9. This CDR3 has 15 residues. The CDR3 protein is CASSSRDGTGNEQYF. CDR3 coding DNA: TGTGCCAGCAGCTCGCGAGATGGGACAGGGAACGAGCAGTACTTC.

The genes are TRBV10-2 and TRBJ2-2; D is unclear. The CDR3 is 14 amino acids. From germline, CDR1 is WSHSY and CDR2 SAAADI. The germline V and J ends were trimmed by 5 bases and 5 bases, with 12 bases remaining between them. The CDR3 region has the DNA TGCGCCAGCAGTAGAGGAGTTCGGACCGGGGAGCTGTTTTTT. Its translation is CASSRGVRTGELFF.

Remarks on this clone: The sample has other DNA sequences that encode this CDR3 too. The chain uses TRBV27 and TRBJ2-7, with D maybe TRBD2 (5 bases). The CDR3 runs to 13 residues. V was pared by 4 bases and J by 3 bases, with 10 bases between. CDR1 and CDR2 from the germline V gene are MNHEY and SMNVEV (reference sequence). The CDR3, as DNA: TGTGCCAGCAGTTGGTCTAGCAGCTACGAGCAGTACTTC. Translation gives CASSWSSSYEQYF.

V and J are TRBV19 and TRBJ2-7; D tentatively fits TRBD1 or TRBD2 (6 bases each). The CDR3 has 15 amino acids. Germline loops: CDR1 LNHDA, CDR2 SQIVND (reference sequence). Trimming shortened V by 1 base and J by 4 bases, and 14 bases separated the two germline ends. The CDR3 nucleotides are TGTGCCAGTAGTATAGGTACGGGGGCACGGTACGAGCAGTACTTC. Protein sequence: CASSIGTGARYEQYF.

This chain uses TRBV4-1 with TRBJ2-7, with D possibly being TRBD2 (6 bases). The CDR3 is made up of 15 amino acids. V was shortened by 5 bases and J by 4 bases, with 18 bases between the two germline ends. CDR1 is MGHRA and CDR2 is YSYEKL in the germline V gene. CDR3 region: CASSNVGGSFYEQYF. The DNA of the CDR3 is TGCGCCAGCAGCAATGTGGGAGGATCGTTTTACGAGCAGTACTTC.